This T cell receptor beta chain came from a study of cytomegalovirus exposure and HLA in healthy donors. Study as a whole: Falling in the Caucasian-associated ancestry cluster were about four fifths of under 500 genotyped donors.

V was clipped by 5 bases and J by 5 bases, with 13 bases between them. Per germline, CDR1 SGHRS and CDR2 YFSETQ. This CDR3 comprises 14 residues. PCR used 60 Vbeta primers and 13 Jbeta primers. Generated by immunoSEQ multiplex PCR, the TCRdb table keeps only in-frame clones and is missing some. Seen here are around 150,000 clones, 75% to 80% observed once, and the top ten hold just under 1%. The chain couples TRBV5-1 to TRBJ2-2; D is unresolved. The source of this sequence is a woman aged 45-60 years in good health and CMV-seropositive. Input material: PBMCs. The CDR3 bases are TGCGCCAGCAGGCACAGCCATCTAACCGGGGAGCTGTTTTTT. Protein: CASRHSHLTGELFF.